The clone carrying this T cell receptor beta chain was seen ten or more times. Its antigen remains unidentified. Data came from immunoSEQ multiplex PCR; TCRdb stores just in-frame clones and leaves some out. The repertoire holds a few hundred thousand clones, with around four fifths as singletons. This sample is drawn from a study of cytomegalovirus exposure and HLA in healthy donors. The study, taken as a whole, reports: Subsequent analysis showed first-cohort TCR clusters tending to co-occur in 120 validation repertoires. Cytomegalovirus status was reportedly diagnosed by the classifier with high specificity and sensitivity. Researchers catalogued roughly 150 TCR beta chains as cytomegalovirus-associated. In vitro experiments confirmed that a few CMV-associated chains were specific for CMV antigens.

Material: PBMCs. The sequence was obtained from a woman in her 30s in good health and CMV-seropositive.

This CDR3 reads CASNPHGGGHQPQHF. The DNA of the CDR3 is TGTGCCAGCAATCCCCACGGGGGGGGCCATCAGCCCCAGCATTTT. The genes are TRBV6-6 and TRBJ1-5, with D possibly matching TRBD1 (6 bases). The V gene's germline CDR1 is MNHNY and CDR2 SVGAGI (reference sequence). The CDR3 is 15 amino acids. V lost 7 bases and J lost 5, with 18 bases in between.